By sample share, the clone carrying this TCR beta chain is medium-sized. Its target is unknown. This beta chain is an off-target read within a library intended for alpha chains, so its frequency means little. A single record per CDR3 protein comes from TCRdb applying MiXCR to the 5' RACE reads. The sample records around 2,600 distinct CDR3 sequences, under 7% being singletons. V gave up 5 bases and J gave up 1 base; unmatched junction bases: 4. CDR1 is MNHEY, CDR2 SVGAGI, per germline. The CDR3 has 16 residues. The record originates from a study of spatial heterogeneity in lung cancer. Turning to the study itself: Counts of TCR transcripts in tumor regions correlated strongly with a T cell module score (derived from matched bulk RNA-seq). Regarding the study as a whole: In tumors, expanded intratumoral alpha and beta TCR counts tracked mutation counts.

Specified time point: sample taken at primary tumor resection. The approximately 72 donors had untreated early-stage non-small cell lung cancer. The receptor comes from a male donor with early-stage non-small cell lung cancer. Source: lung tumor tissue, taken at surgery. This chain links TRBV6-5 with TRBJ2-5; TRBD2 aligns across 13 bases. CDR3 residues: CASSQTSGGGQETQYF. The DNA of the CDR3 is TGTGCCAGCAGTCAAACTAGCGGGGGGGGCCAAGAGACCCAGTACTTC.